The 28 T cell receptor beta chains below were found in one sample sequenced in a study of early T cells in non-severe SARS-CoV-2 infection. MiXCR, applied by TCRdb to the 5' RACE reads, yields one record per CDR3 protein. The sample comprises approximately 52,000 distinct CDR3 sequences, around 8% of which are singletons, and 9.4% rests with the top ten. Sequencing used whole blood. The receptors shown here come from an adult who was a healthcare worker with PCR-confirmed SARS-CoV-2 infection or an uninfected control (not recorded which).

This clonotype has only one observation. This chain joins TRBV7-2 and TRBJ2-1; 7 nucleotides line up with TRBD2. V was pared by 5 bases and J by 5 bases, with 0 bases of the junction left unmatched. There are 12 residues in the CDR3. Germline V gene lookup returns CDR1 SGHTA and CDR2 FQGNSA. CDR3 in DNA: TGTGCCAGCAGCGCGGGGGACAATGAGCAGTTCTTC. Its protein is CASSAGDNEQFF.

The V call is TRBV7-8, the J call TRBJ2-5, with 11 nucleotides matching TRBD1. This CDR3 comprises 14 residues. V was clipped by 5 bases and J by 7 bases; unmatched bases: 6. CDR1 is SGHVS, CDR2 FQNEAQ, per germline. This chain's CDR3 is CASSLGQGAATQYF. The CDR3 DNA reads TGTGCCAGCAGCCTCGGACAGGGGGCGGCGACCCAGTACTTC.

This clonotype has at least ten counts. CDR3 in amino acids: CASSPGTSASEQFF. The DNA for the CDR3 is TGTGCCAGCAGCCCCGGGACTAGCGCCAGTGAGCAGTTCTTC. The J gene is TRBJ2-1, the V gene TRBV7-3; TRBD2 matches 10 bases. The germline V gene encodes CDR1 SGHTA and CDR2 FQGTGA. J was trimmed by 9 bases and V by 5 bases; bases with no gene match: 7. The length of the CDR3 is 14 residues.

The V gene is TRBV6-1, the J gene TRBJ2-3, with D unclear. Germline V gives CDR1 MNHNS, CDR2 SASEGT. V was trimmed by 0 bases and J by 0 bases, leaving 7 bases between them. The CDR3 sequence is 15 residues long. The CDR3 nucleotides read TGTGCCAGCAGTGAAGCGGGAACTAGCACAGATACGCAGTATTTT. Residues: CASSEAGTSTDTQYF.

This clonotype was recorded many times. The chain joins TRBV7-9 to TRBJ2-1; unclear D gene. This CDR3 region has 12 residues. Germline V gene data show CDR1 as SEHNR and CDR2 as FQNEAQ (reference sequence). Trimming cost V 1 base and J 3 bases, with 1 base left between them. CDR3 sequence (DNA): TGTGCCAGCAGCTTAGACTACAATGAGCAGTTCTTC. It is translated as CASSLDYNEQFF.

This clonotype was observed a few times. V gene TRBV12-3 or TRBV12-4 combines with J gene TRBJ2-1, with 11 bases identical to TRBD2. The CDR3 spans 15 residues. V trimming: 5 bases; J trimming: 10 bases; junction bases outside the gene matches: 10. The CDR3 loop is CASSALVAGGREQFF. CDR3 DNA sequence: TGTGCCAGCAGTGCCTTAGTAGCGGGAGGGCGGGAGCAGTTCTTC.

The genes are TRBV7-2 and TRBJ1-4, with D perhaps TRBD1 (5 bases). Trimming pared 4 bases from V and 8 bases from J, leaving 17 bases between. The CDR3 has 15 residues. The germline V gene has CDR1 SGHTA and CDR2 FQGNSA. DNA of the CDR3: TGTGCCAGCAGCTCAGTAGAGGGGCCCGGGGAAAAACTGTTTTTT. Translation gives CASSSVEGPGEKLFF.

The rearrangement joins TRBV20-1 to TRBJ2-3; 7 bases align to TRBD2. The CDR3 spans 16 residues. In germline, CDR1 is DFQATT, CDR2 SNEGSKA (reference sequence). V lost 0 bases, J lost 6 bases, and 12 bases stayed unmatched. CDR3 in DNA: TGCAGTGCTAGAGATGTGGGGGAGGGCCTTTCCGATACGCAGTATTTT. Translating gives CSARDVGEGLSDTQYF.

In DNA, the CDR3 is TGTGCCAGCAGTGTCCGACTAGCGGGGGGGCCTAATGAGCAGTTCTTC. This codes for CASSVRLAGGPNEQFF. The genes are TRBV25-1 and TRBJ2-1; 14 bases line up with TRBD2. This CDR3 spans 16 amino acids. Per germline, CDR1 MGHDK and CDR2 SYGVNS. V was clipped by 4 bases and J by 7 bases; unmatched bases: 6.

This clonotype was detected only a few times. The chain has TRBV4-2 and TRBJ2-7; perhaps D is TRBD1 or TRBD2 (5 bases each). Trimming removed 3 bases at V and 4 bases at J, with 13 bases between. The length of the CDR3 is 14 residues. The V gene's germline CDR1 is LGHNA and CDR2 YNFKEQ. The CDR3 DNA reads as TGTGCCAGCAGCCATCAAGGGACGGCGTACGAGCAGTACTTC. Translated, it gives CASSHQGTAYEQYF.

This clonotype was seen many times. This rearrangement joins TRBV3-1 to TRBJ1-5; tentatively, D is TRBD1 (6 bases). The germline V gene encodes CDR1 LGHDT and CDR2 YNNKEL (reference sequence). CDR3 length: 14 amino acids. The V gene lost 2 bases and the J gene lost 7 bases, with 12 bases spanning the gap. CDR3 nucleotide sequence: TGTGCCAGCAGCCAACGGGACACCAACCAGCCCCAGCATTTT. Translating gives CASSQRDTNQPQHF.

In this sample, this clonotype turned up a few times. The V gene is TRBV18, the J gene TRBJ1-1; 8 bases are a match to TRBD1. The CDR3 has 15 amino acids. Germline loops: CDR1 KGHSH, CDR2 LQKENI. V trimming: 5 bases; J trimming: 1 base; junction bases outside the gene matches: 6. The CDR3 loop reads CASSSSGGPNTEAFF. DNA for the CDR3: TGTGCCAGCTCATCATCAGGGGGCCCGAACACTGAAGCTTTCTTT.

The chain couples TRBV5-1 to TRBJ2-7; 9 bases are shared with TRBD1. Germline assignment: CDR1 SGHRS and CDR2 YFSETQ. V lost 0 bases, J lost 3 bases, and 4 bases stayed unmatched. This CDR3 has 15 amino acids. CDR3 amino acids: CASSLEQGASYEQYF. The CDR3 bases are TGCGCCAGCAGCTTGGAACAGGGGGCGAGCTACGAGCAGTACTTC.

This clonotype was detected only a few times. The chain recombines TRBV19 with TRBJ2-7; TRBD1 matches at 8 bases. The CDR3 spans 14 residues. The germline gives CDR1 LNHDA, CDR2 SQIVND (reference sequence). V was pared by 3 bases and J by 3 bases, with 4 bases of the junction left unmatched. This CDR3 is CASSIRDRSYEQYF. CDR3 nucleotides: TGTGCCAGTAGTATCCGGGACAGGAGCTACGAGCAGTACTTC.

The table lists this clonotype with a few counts. The chain couples TRBV5-6 to TRBJ2-1, with D possibly TRBD2 on 5 matching bases. Germline loops: CDR1 SGHDT, CDR2 YYEEEE. V lost 4 bases, J lost 6 bases, and 11 bases lay in between. The CDR3 is 13 residues long. The CDR3 loop reads CASSPGVSNEQFF. As DNA, the CDR3 is TGTGCCAGCAGCCCCGGGGTGAGCAATGAGCAGTTCTTC.

Only a few counts were recorded for this clonotype. The rearrangement links TRBV20-1 to TRBJ1-1; 7 bases are shared with TRBD1. This CDR3 region has 13 residues. The germline CDR1 and CDR2 sequences are DFQATT and SNEGSKA (reference sequence). V was clipped by 5 bases and J by 0 bases; unmatched bases: 3. CDR3 nucleotides: TGCAGTGCTGGGGACAGACTGAACACTGAAGCTTTCTTT. It codes for CSAGDRLNTEAFF.

The chain uses TRBV5-1 and TRBJ2-1, with D possibly being TRBD1 (6 bases). This CDR3 has 17 residues. Germline values: CDR1 SGHRS, CDR2 YFSETQ. V was trimmed by 4 bases and J by 10 bases, leaving 27 bases between them. The CDR3 region is CASSPDGGGTGFREQFF. CDR3 coding DNA: TGCGCCAGCAGCCCCGATGGTGGGGGCACCGGTTTTAGAGAGCAGTTCTTC.

There are many counts of this clonotype. This chain uses TRBV18 with TRBJ2-7, with a tentative D call TRBD1 (6 bases). CDR1 and CDR2 (germline): KGHSH, LQKENI. Trimming shortened V by 0 bases and J by 6 bases, and 15 bases separated the two germline ends. The CDR3 loop spans 15 amino acids. The CDR3 DNA follows: TGTGCCAGCTCACCACCAGGGGGAGATGTGAGCGAGCAGTACTTC. This codes for CASSPPGGDVSEQYF.

The rearrangement uses TRBV10-3 and TRBJ2-1; TRBD2 matches at 12 bases. V shed 3 bases and J 8 bases; nucleotides not matched to a gene: 5. This CDR3 region has 15 residues. Per the germline V gene, CDR1 is ENHRY and CDR2 is SYGVKD. CDR3 amino acids: CAISELAGGEDEQFF. Here the CDR3 DNA reads TGTGCCATCAGTGAACTAGCGGGAGGCGAGGATGAGCAGTTCTTC.

This clonotype was seen many times. The V call is TRBV7-9, the J call TRBJ2-1, with a possible D match to TRBD1 (5 bases). Germline V gene sequence: CDR1 SEHNR, CDR2 FQNEAQ (reference sequence). This CDR3 region has 14 residues. V was clipped by 1 base and J by 6 bases, with 10 bases between them. CDR3 in DNA: TGTGCCAGCAGCTTAGAAGGGGTTGTCAATGAGCAGTTCTTC. This sequence encodes CASSLEGVVNEQFF.

This clonotype has at least ten counts. This chain links TRBV30 with TRBJ1-5; 10 bases agree with TRBD1. V was clipped by 3 bases and J by 6 bases; unmatched bases: 8. CDR1 is GTSNPN, CDR2 SVGIG, per germline (reference sequence). The CDR3 has 15 amino acids. Here the CDR3 reads CAWSIDRGLAQPQHF. CDR3 sequence (DNA): TGTGCCTGGAGCATAGACAGGGGGCTGGCTCAGCCCCAGCATTTT.

This clonotype showed up many times. The V call is TRBV7-3, the J call TRBJ2-2; D is undetermined. Trimming shortened V by 2 bases and J by 7 bases, and 11 bases separated the two germline ends. Looked up from germline, CDR1 is SGHTA and CDR2 is FQGTGA. This CDR3 region has 14 residues. The CDR3 DNA follows: TGTGCCAGCAGCTTACCGACGCCAGGCGGGGAGCTGTTTTTT. Amino acids: CASSLPTPGGELFF.

This clonotype occurred a few times. V usage is TRBV5-1 and J usage is TRBJ1-6; 7 positions match TRBD1. The CDR3 runs to 14 residues. Germline V CDR1 and CDR2: SGHRS, YFSETQ. V trimming: 4 bases; J trimming: 7 bases; junction bases outside the gene matches: 5. The CDR3 DNA reads as TGCGCCAGCAGCGGAGGGACAGAGAATTCACCCCTCCACTTT. Translating it yields CASSGGTENSPLHF.

The chain employs TRBV12-3 or TRBV12-4 and TRBJ2-5; TRBD1 agrees at 8 bases. The CDR3 totals 11 residues. V was clipped by 5 bases and J by 14 bases; unmatched bases: 7. This CDR3 reads CASSPTGVLYF. The CDR3 DNA is TGTGCCAGCAGTCCGACAGGGGTGCTTTACTTC.

This clonotype was detected a few times. For the CDR3, the DNA is TGTGCCAGCAGCCGGACTAGCGGAAGCCAAGAGACCCAGTACTTC. It is translated as CASSRTSGSQETQYF. This rearrangement joins TRBV5-5 to TRBJ2-5, with 10 bases identical to TRBD2. The V gene end was trimmed by 4 bases and the J gene end by 1 base; junction bases not matched to a gene: 4. The CDR3 spans 15 residues. The V gene's germline CDR1 is SGHKS and CDR2 YYEKEE (reference sequence).

This clonotype was counted between two and nine times. The gene calls are TRBV9 and TRBJ2-2; 7 nucleotides line up with TRBD1. V shed 3 bases, J shed 5 bases, and the junction held 1 base outside the gene matches. The CDR3 has 13 residues. Germline values: CDR1 SGDLS, CDR2 YYNGEE. CDR3 amino acids: CASSEQGTGELFF. The CDR3 DNA follows: TGTGCCAGCAGCGAACAGGGGACCGGGGAGCTGTTTTTT.

At least ten counts were recorded for this clonotype. The rearrangement joins TRBV7-2 to TRBJ1-5, with 7 positions matching TRBD1. The CDR3 contains 17 residues. Germline-derived CDR1 and CDR2 are SGHTA and FQGNSA. The V gene end was trimmed by 2 bases and the J gene end by 0 bases; junction bases not matched to a gene: 7. The CDR3: CASSLTGESYSNQPQHF. The CDR3, as DNA: TGTGCCAGCAGCTTAACAGGGGAGAGCTATAGCAATCAGCCCCAGCATTTT. Full variable domain (remainder filled in from reference TRBV7-2 and TRBJ1-5): GAGVSQSPSNKVTEKGKDVELRCDPISGHTALYWYRQSLGQGLEFLIYFQGNSAPDKSGLPSDRFSAERTGGSVSTLTIQRTQQEDSAVYLCASSLTGESYSNQPQHFGDGTRLSIL.

This clonotype was seen ten or more times. The CDR3 DNA reads TGCAGTGCTAGTCCCAACCACTATGGCTACACCTTC. Its translation is CSASPNHYGYTF. The genes are TRBV20-1 and TRBJ1-2; no clear D. This CDR3 comprises 12 residues. Deletions cut 3 bases from V and 3 bases from J, with 8 bases between. From germline, CDR1 is DFQATT and CDR2 SNEGSKA (reference sequence).